What follows is one T cell receptor (beta chain) and its context. A read error may produce the germline difference seen at one junction end. This sample is part of a study of T cell repertoires in cytomegalovirus infection. Study context: Indicated by public TCR beta signatures were CMV infection and matching HLA type.

TCRdb fed the reads into MiXCR, producing one record per CDR3 protein. This sample has around 300,000 distinct CDR3 sequences; about 25% occur once, and the top ten carry approximately 15%. This TCR was sampled from a human donor in good health (CMV status not recorded). Some clones in this sample may be carry-over from other donors' samples. Sequencing input: PBMCs.

Here the CDR3 reads CASRDRAATYELYF. The DNA for the CDR3 is TGTGCCAGTAGAGACAGGGCCGCGACCTACGAGCTGTACTTC. This rearrangement joins TRBV19 to TRBJ2-7, with 7 nucleotides matching TRBD1. Germline CDR1 and CDR2: LNHDA and SQIVND (reference sequence). The CDR3 runs 14 residues.